This T cell receptor beta chain was observed in a study of response to subunit inactivated influenza vaccine. Study-level results: Every seasonal influenza vaccination brings in few new T cells, the authors suggested.

TCRdb re-called the RT-PCR reads with MiXCR, one entry per CDR3 protein. The sample has 650,000 to 850,000 distinct CDR3 sequences, over 11% seen once. A few counts support this clonotype. What it binds is unknown. The CDR3 contains 16 residues. Germline CDR1 is SGHRS and CDR2 is YFSETQ. Deletions cut 0 bases from V and 0 bases from J, with 11 bases between. The source of this sequence is a man aged 50 or older who received an inactivated influenza vaccine. V usage is TRBV5-1 and J usage is TRBJ2-3; TRBD2 is a possible D gene (6 bases). The sample here was PBMCs from blood, taken around 15 days before vaccination. DNA of the CDR3: TGCGCCAGCAGCTTGGGGAGCGGGTCCAGCACAGATACGCAGTATTTT. It codes for CASSLGSGSSTDTQYF.